This TCR beta chain was captured by sequencing in a study of cytomegalovirus exposure and HLA in healthy donors. The CDR3 covers 14 residues. Germline V gives CDR1 MNHEY, CDR2 SMNVEV (reference sequence). The trim removed 7 bases at V and 5 bases at J, leaving 10 bases unmatched. Profiled with immunoSEQ multiplex PCR; TCRdb holds only in-frame clones, not every one. The table has 200,000 or so clones, around 86% seen once; the top ten hold 1.5% to 2.5%. The TCR was taken from a woman in her late teens or twenties in good health and CMV-seropositive. The chain joins TRBV27 to TRBJ2-7; 8 bases are a match to TRBD2. Sequences were obtained from PBMCs. The CDR3 protein is CASTPRGGLNEQYF. DNA for the CDR3: TGTGCCAGCACTCCCCGGGGGGGGCTCAACGAGCAGTACTTC.